These 7 T cell receptor beta chains were sequenced from one sample in a study of preoperative IRX-2 immunotherapy in early breast cancer. The method was immunoSEQ multiplex PCR; TCRdb's version includes in-frame clones alone and lacks a portion of them. The table lists around 25,000 clones, roughly 80% of them singletons. Treatment meaning: preoperative locoregional IRX-2 cytokine immunotherapy. The specimen comprised lymph node tissue, sampled after IRX-2 immunotherapy. These receptors came from a human donor with breast cancer.

The chain has TRBV7-1 and TRBJ2-3; 9 positions match TRBD2. TRBV7-1 is an ORF, with its function uncertain. V shed 4 bases and J 5 bases; nucleotides not matched to a gene: 7. The CDR3 loop spans 15 amino acids. CDR3 loop: CASSLGLAGLDTQYF. CDR3 sequence (DNA): TGTGCCAGCAGCTTAGGCCTAGCGGGGCTAGATACGCAGTATTTT.

The CDR3 nucleotides are TGTGCCAGCAGCGTCAGGGGGCACCTACAACCTAGTAATCAGCCCCAGCATTTT. Residues: CASSVRGHLQPSNQPQHF. The J gene is TRBJ1-5, the V gene TRBV7-6, with TRBD1 matching over 8 bases. The germline CDR1 and CDR2 sequences are SGHVS and FNYEAQ. The CDR3 covers 18 residues. V lost 5 bases to trimming and J lost 4 bases; unmatched junction nucleotides: 16.

The V gene is TRBV5-1, the J gene TRBJ2-7; D might be TRBD1 or TRBD2, each matching 5 bases. The germline V and J ends were trimmed by 2 bases and 2 bases, with 11 bases remaining between them. The length of the CDR3 is 14 residues. CDR1 is SGHRS, CDR2 YFSETQ, per germline. CDR3 protein: CASSFDGTTYEQYF. For the CDR3, the DNA is TGCGCCAGCAGCTTTGACGGGACCACCTACGAGCAGTACTTC. Filled out from reference TRBV5-1 and TRBJ2-7, the complete variable domain reads KAGVTQTPRYLIKTRGQQVTLSCSPISGHRSVSWYQQTPGQGLQFLFEYFSETQRNKGNFPGRFSGRQFSNSRSEMNVSTLELGDSALYLCASSFDGTTYEQYFGPGTRLTVT.

The chain combines TRBV7-6 with TRBJ1-4; D may be TRBD1 (5 bases). The CDR3 extends over 16 amino acids. Germline CDR1 reads SGHVS; CDR2 reads FNYEAQ. V shed 1 base and J shed 2 bases, with 11 bases lying between them. The CDR3 reads CASSLGGSLTNEKLFF. As DNA, the CDR3 is TGTGCCAGCAGCTTAGGGGGCAGCCTCACTAATGAAAAACTGTTTTTT.

As concerns this clone: A read error may produce the germline difference seen at one junction end. This chain joins TRBV19 and TRBJ1-1, with D unclear. This CDR3 has 14 residues. Germline V gene data show CDR1 as LNHDA and CDR2 as SQIVND (reference sequence). The CDR3 bases are TGTGCCAGTACCGGGTTCTCCCCCCCCACTAAAGCTTTCTTT. This sequence encodes CASTGFSPPTKAFF.

The chain employs TRBV7-4 and TRBJ2-1, with a tentative D call TRBD2 (5 bases). Between the trimmed V and J ends, which lost 0 bases and 6 bases, there was a span of 15 bases. The length of the CDR3 is 16 residues. Germline V gene sequence: CDR1 SGHVT, CDR2 SQSDAQ. The CDR3 loop reads CASSLAGALYSNEQFF. The CDR3 DNA is TGTGCCAGCAGCTTAGCGGGAGCCCTATATAGCAATGAGCAGTTCTTC.

To note about this clone: The germline gene is not matched at one end of the junction; a read error may be the cause. V gene TRBV5-1 combines with J gene TRBJ1-1; 7 nucleotides match TRBD1. Per germline, CDR1 SGHRS and CDR2 YFSETQ. The CDR3 spans 15 residues. CDR3 sequence reads: CASTRGTVMNTEAFF. The CDR3 region has the DNA TGCGCCAGCACCCGCGGGACAGTAATGAATACTGAAGCTTTCTTT.